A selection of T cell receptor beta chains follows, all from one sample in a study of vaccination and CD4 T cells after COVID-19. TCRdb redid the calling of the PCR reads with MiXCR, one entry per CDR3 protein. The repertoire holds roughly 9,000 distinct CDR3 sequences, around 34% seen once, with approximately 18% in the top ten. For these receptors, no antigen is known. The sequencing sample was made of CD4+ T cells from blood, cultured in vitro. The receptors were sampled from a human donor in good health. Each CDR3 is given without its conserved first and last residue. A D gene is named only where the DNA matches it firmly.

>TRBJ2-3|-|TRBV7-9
ASGGRNTDTQY
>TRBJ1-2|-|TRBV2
ASGLMGGGGYT
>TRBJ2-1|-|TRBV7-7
ASSPRFDYNEQF
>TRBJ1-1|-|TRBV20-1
SASAENTEAF
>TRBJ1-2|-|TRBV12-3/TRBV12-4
ASSLGLGRYGYT
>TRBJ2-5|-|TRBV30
AWAGVSQETQY
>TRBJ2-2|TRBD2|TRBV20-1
SARLLAGAGELF
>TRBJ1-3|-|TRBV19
ASGTVRNTIY
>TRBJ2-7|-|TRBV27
ASSPLPLDPSSYEQY
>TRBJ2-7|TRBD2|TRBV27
ASGRWGGYEQY
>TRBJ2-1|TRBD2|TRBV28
ASSFGGSQSNEQF
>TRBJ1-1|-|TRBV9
ASSVVGDTEAF
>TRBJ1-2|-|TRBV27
ASSLRSGYGYT
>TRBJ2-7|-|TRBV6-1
ASIPGGGYEQY
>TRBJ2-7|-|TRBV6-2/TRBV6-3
ASSYSRVDLRPEQY
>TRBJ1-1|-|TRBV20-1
SATPGGGAF
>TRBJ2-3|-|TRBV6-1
ASSHGVARGTDTQY
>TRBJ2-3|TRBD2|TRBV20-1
SWGPSGSVTDTQY
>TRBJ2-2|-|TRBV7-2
ASSFPSTGELF
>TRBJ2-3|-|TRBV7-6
ASSIVAGTDTQY
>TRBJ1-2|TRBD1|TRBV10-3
AISARQGWNGYT
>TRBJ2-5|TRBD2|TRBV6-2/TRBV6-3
ASRAGGGGETQY
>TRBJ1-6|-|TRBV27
ASSLYGGSNSPLH
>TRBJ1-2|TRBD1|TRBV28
ASSRQGEAGYT
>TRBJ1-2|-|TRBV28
ASSVLGPARGDEGYT
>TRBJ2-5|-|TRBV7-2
ASSQDSEETQY
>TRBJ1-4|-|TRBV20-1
SASGGDSNEKLF
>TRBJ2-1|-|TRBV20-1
SAGVSGQELREQF
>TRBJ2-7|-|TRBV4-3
ASSREGGGLSYEQY
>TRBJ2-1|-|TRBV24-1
ATRMGGGNEQF
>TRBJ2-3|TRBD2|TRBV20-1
SARVTSGRAPDTQY
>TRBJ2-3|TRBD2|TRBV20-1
SARGGPGVAGLVDTQY
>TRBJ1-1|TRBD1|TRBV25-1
ASSATRGAGTEAF
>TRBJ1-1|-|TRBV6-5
ASSYSEGIGHTEAF
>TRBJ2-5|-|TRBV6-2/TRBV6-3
ASIQMQGYQETQY
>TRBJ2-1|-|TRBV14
ASSQKIIRLGSWNEQF
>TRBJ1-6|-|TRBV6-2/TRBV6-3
ASTGQSVSPLH
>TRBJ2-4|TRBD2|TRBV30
AWSVGTSENIQY
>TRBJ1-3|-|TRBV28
ASSFRGLGNTIY
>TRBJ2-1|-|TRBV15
ATRGTGGGIGEQF
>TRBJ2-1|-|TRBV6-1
ASSEYRSSDYNEQF
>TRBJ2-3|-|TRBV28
ASTHPRSSTDTQY